The sequence of this T cell receptor (beta chain) was determined in a study of blood T cell repertoires in COVID-19. Study details: Sites across the United States, Italy and Spain contributed samples from acute and convalescent COVID-19. The cDNA or gDNA used as material had been derived from T cells, B-cell-depleted T cells, or PBMCs.

The germline V and J ends were trimmed by 5 bases and 2 bases, with 19 bases remaining between them. CDR3 length: 16 amino acids. Germline loops: CDR1 SGHAT, CDR2 FQDESV (reference sequence). In the source study's methods: Estimation of nucleated cell counts was performed using reference gene primer amplification. Assay: immunoSEQ multiplex PCR; the TCRdb copy retains only in-frame clones and omits some. For V, J and clone size, that table is used; D and trimming come from the DNA. The sample consists of a few hundred thousand clones, approximately 86% of them appearing once. This clone was recorded once.

The rearrangement links TRBV11-1 to TRBJ2-7; tentative D call: TRBD1 (6 bases). The sequenced sample was peripheral blood. The clonotype originates from a woman aged 18-29 years with acute or convalescent COVID-19. The CDR3 nucleotides are TGTGCCAGCAGCATAGTCAGGCGGACAGAACCCTACGAGCAGTACTTC. Translation: CASSIVRRTEPYEQYF.